A selection of T cell receptor beta chains follows, all from one sample in a study of OX40 agonist ivuxolimab in advanced cancers. Produced via immunoSEQ multiplex PCR; TCRdb's table is partial and in-frame only. The sample lists 30,000 or so clones; around nine tenths were seen once. Sample: CD4+ or CD8+ T cells sorted from blood, taken in a trial of the OX40 agonist ivuxolimab. The receptors come from an adult with an advanced solid tumor such as melanoma, head and neck, liver or kidney cancer. Each CDR3 is given with its conserved first and last residue. The D gene is left open where the match is weak. Size is stated for part of the rows, as once, few or many counts, or as a class when the clone is expanded.

v_gene	j_gene	abundance	d_gene	CDR3nt	CDR3aa
TRBV2	TRBJ2-1	.	TRBD2	TGTGCCAGCAGTGAAAGAGCGGGAGTGGGTAATGAGCAGTTCTTC	CASSERAGVGNEQFF
TRBV9	TRBJ2-2	.	TRBD1	TGTGCCAGCAGCGCCCGGGACAGGGAAACCGGGGAGCTGTTTTTT	CASSARDRETGELFF
TRBV27	TRBJ2-2	few	TRBD2	TGTGCCAGCAGTTACAAGGGGCGGGGGGCCGGGGAGCTGTTTTTT	CASSYKGRGAGELFF
TRBV11-2	TRBJ2-1	.	.	TGTGCCAGCAGCTGGCTCTCCACGGGTAACGAGCAGTTCTTC	CASSWLSTGNEQFF
TRBV4-1	TRBJ1-1	.	.	TGCGCCAGCAGCGAAGGGACTGAAGCTTTCTTT	CASSEGTEAFF
TRBV28	TRBJ2-1	.	TRBD2	TGTGCCAGCAGTCCCGGACTAGCGGGGGGCGTCTACAATGAGCAGTTCTTC	CASSPGLAGGVYNEQFF
TRBV7-9	TRBJ2-3	.	TRBD1	TGTGCCAGCAGCACCGGGACAGACACAGATACGCAGTATTTT	CASSTGTDTDTQYF
TRBV5-1	TRBJ2-7	.	.	TGCGCCAGCCGACTTGACGGACTCTCCTACGAGCAGTACTTC	CASRLDGLSYEQYF
TRBV19	TRBJ2-7	.	.	TGTGCCAGTAGTATTAGTACAGACTACGAGCAGTACTTC	CASSISTDYEQYF
TRBV28	TRBJ1-5	once	.	TGTGCCAGCAGTTTTTTTGAGGGTAGCAATCAGCCCCAGCATTTT	CASSFFEGSNQPQHF
TRBV28	TRBJ2-5	once	TRBD2	TGTGCCAGCAGTTTATGGGCAGCGGGAGCGGAGACCCAGTACTTC	CASSLWAAGAETQYF
TRBV19	TRBJ2-3	.	TRBD2	TGTGCCAGTAGTAGGGAGCGGGGGGGCGCCACAGATACGCAGTATTTT	CASSRERGGATDTQYF
TRBV5-1	TRBJ2-2	.	TRBD2	TGCGCCAGTGGGACTAGCGACAGTCATAACACCGGGGAGCTGTTTTTT	CASGTSDSHNTGELFF
TRBV27	TRBJ2-4	.	.	TGTGCCAGCAGCGCGACTAGTCAATGGATTCAGTACTTC	CASSATSQWIQYF
TRBV5-4	TRBJ2-7	.	TRBD1	TGTGCCAGCAGCTTGGCAGACAGGGATCCCTACGAGCAGTACTTC	CASSLADRDPYEQYF
TRBV7-9	TRBJ1-1	.	TRBD1	TGTGCCAGCAGCTTTCCCCAGGGGGGGGTAAACACTGAAGCTTTCTTT	CASSFPQGGVNTEAFF
TRBV11-2	TRBJ2-1	.	.	TGTGCCAGCCTACCTTGGGGGGAGGAGCAGTTCTTC	CASLPWGEEQFF
TRBV7-2	TRBJ1-5	few	.	TGTGCCAGCAGCTTAGACGGTAGACAGGCCAATCAGCCCCAGCATTTT	CASSLDGRQANQPQHF